This entry concerns a single TCR beta chain. Its specificity is unknown. At the DNA level, this CDR3 is encoded by other sequences in the same sample as well. The record originates from a study of T cell responses to AZD1222 COVID-19 vaccine. As for the study in general: Second-dose intervals near 4 or 12 weeks were combined. Findings of the study overall: With two AZD1222 doses given, Spike-specific TCR breadth and depth both rose. Nearly half of unique spike-specific TCRs reportedly avoided B.1.351 and B.1.1.7 mutated regions. Donor demographics were predominantly white British with a female majority; clonal diversity may be underestimated.

Germline V gene sequence: CDR1 SNHLY, CDR2 FYNNEI. V was cut by 6 bases and J by 7 bases, with 10 bases left in between. CDR3 length equals 12 residues. Measured with immunoSEQ multiplex PCR; TCRdb has only the in-frame clones, and not every one. The table shows 90,000 to 95,000 clones, with approximately 90% occurring only once. The sequence came from an adult in good health. The chain couples TRBV2 to TRBJ1-5; D gene unclear. Source: peripheral blood, taken on day 0 of AZD1222 vaccination. The DNA for the CDR3 is TGTGCCAGCAGACCGGGGAACCAGCCCCAGCATTTT. Translated, it gives CASRPGNQPQHF.